This T cell receptor beta chain was sequenced during a study of coeliac disease. Study summary: The study queried TRBV7-2 bias without high-resolution HLA data. Overall study findings and caveats: Control samples showed higher TRB and TRG clonality than intraepithelial and lamina propria samples in active celiac disease.

Profiled with immunoSEQ multiplex PCR; TCRdb holds only in-frame clones, not every one. The sample includes about 4,200 clones, 68% of them seen just once. Germline CDR1 SGHTA, CDR2 FQGNSA. V dropped 5 bases and J dropped 4; count of bases not matched to a gene: 8. The CDR3 length is 15 residues. This clone was observed once. Its antigen is not identified. The specimen sequenced was intraepithelial lymphocytes from the gut. This chain joins TRBV7-2 and TRBJ1-1; 9 nucleotides agree with TRBD1. The sequence was collected from a young woman with active celiac disease. The CDR3 sequence is CASSVPGQGGTEAFF. The DNA for the CDR3 is TGTGCCAGCAGCGTTCCGGGACAGGGAGGCACTGAAGCTTTCTTT.